The 21 T cell receptor beta chains in this list originate from one sample, sequenced in a study of blood T cell repertoires in COVID-19. Profiled with immunoSEQ multiplex PCR; TCRdb holds only in-frame clones, not every one. The profile shows 50,000 to 70,000 clones, 70% to 80% of them singletons. Sequenced material: peripheral blood. The receptors here all came from a man aged 45-65 years with active or convalescent COVID-19.

The table lists this clone with a few counts. The gene calls are TRBV29-1 and TRBJ1-1; D is unresolved. The germline V gene encodes CDR1 SQVTM and CDR2 ANQGSEA. The CDR3 is made up of 12 amino acids. V lost 3 bases to trimming and J lost 5 bases, with 10 bases between them. CDR3 in amino acids: CSVDPGRTEAFF. DNA for the CDR3: TGCAGCGTTGATCCGGGTCGGACTGAAGCTTTCTTT.

J is TRBJ2-7 and V is TRBV12-3 or TRBV12-4; D unresolved. The ends were cut back, 3 bases at V and 0 bases at J, with 6 bases in the middle. CDR3 size: 13 residues. CDR3 sequence: CASSFSSSYEQYF. CDR3 in DNA: TGTGCCAGCAGTTTTTCCAGCTCCTACGAGCAGTACTTC.

The chain uses TRBV6-5 and TRBJ1-3; D is possibly TRBD1 (5 bases). This CDR3 has 15 amino acids. CDR1 is MNHEY, CDR2 SVGAGI, per germline. V was clipped by 4 bases and J by 6 bases, with 16 bases between them. The CDR3 sequence is CASSSGEGQKNTIYF. The CDR3 nucleotides are TGTGCCAGCAGTTCGGGAGAGGGGCAGAAAAACACCATATATTTT.

Only one count was recorded for this clone. The chain uses TRBV6-4 and TRBJ1-2; D gene ambiguous. The CDR3 has 16 amino acids. Germline-derived CDR1 and CDR2 are MRHNA and SNTAGT. V was trimmed by 3 bases and J by 0 bases, leaving 14 bases between them. CDR3 region: CASSEWQIRANYGYTF. Here the CDR3 DNA reads TGTGCCAGCAGTGAATGGCAGATCCGGGCTAACTATGGCTACACCTTC.

The CDR3 DNA sequence: TGTGCCAGTACCGACCGTTCCGGGACTAGCGGGAGCTATTCCACAGATACGCAGTATTTT. Translating it yields CASTDRSGTSGSYSTDTQYF. The rearrangement joins TRBV19 to TRBJ2-3; 14 positions agree with TRBD2. CDR3 size: 20 residues. Germline trimming cut 7 bases from V and 2 bases from J; bases unmatched to any gene: 17. The V gene's germline CDR1 is LNHDA and CDR2 SQIVND (reference sequence).

V is TRBV19 and J is TRBJ2-3; D not certain. Trimming shortened V by 5 bases and J by 2 bases, and 11 bases separated the two germline ends. CDR1 is LNHDA and CDR2 is SQIVND in the germline V gene (reference sequence). CDR3 length: 14 amino acids. CDR3 region: CASSDGRFTDTQYF. The CDR3 DNA is TGTGCCAGTAGTGATGGCAGATTCACAGATACGCAGTATTTT.

The chain employs TRBV12-3 or TRBV12-4 and TRBJ1-2; 7 bases fit TRBD1. The CDR3 consists of 12 residues. V shed 4 bases and J 12 bases; nucleotides not matched to a gene: 8. The CDR3 region has the DNA TGTGCCAGCAGTTCAGCCGGGACAGAGGACACCTTC. Translation gives CASSSAGTEDTF.

The V and J genes are TRBV5-1 and TRBJ1-1, with D possibly matching TRBD1 (5 bases). Trimming removed 5 bases at V and 6 bases at J, with 14 bases between. The CDR3 runs 13 residues. The germline gives CDR1 SGHRS, CDR2 YFSETQ. The CDR3 DNA sequence: TGCGCCAGCAGGACTACGAGGGACTCTGAAGCTTTCTTT. Residues: CASRTTRDSEAFF.

V gene TRBV4-1 combines with J gene TRBJ2-2, with TRBD1 matching 10 bases. V lost 3 bases to trimming and J lost 6 bases; unmatched junction nucleotides: 7. The CDR3 loop spans 16 amino acids. Germline V gene data show CDR1 as MGHRA and CDR2 as YSYEKL. CDR3 DNA sequence: TGCGCCAGCAGCCAGAGGGACAGGGGCTCATCCGGGGAGCTGTTTTTT. Translation: CASSQRDRGSSGELFF.

This clone was observed a few times. The genes are TRBV2 and TRBJ1-1; D remains ambiguous. The V end was cut by 4 bases, the J end by 4 bases, with 10 bases between. Looked up from germline, CDR1 is SNHLY and CDR2 is FYNNEI. The CDR3 covers 13 residues. The CDR3: CASSGEGSTEAFF. In nucleotides, the CDR3 is TGTGCCAGCAGTGGAGAGGGTTCCACTGAAGCTTTCTTT.

This clone was seen a few times. The chain has TRBV2 and TRBJ1-1; D is uncertain. Trimming shortened V by 8 bases and J by 8 bases, and 15 bases separated the two germline ends. This CDR3 has 12 amino acids. Germline CDR1 reads SNHLY; CDR2 reads FYNNEI. The CDR3 here is CASVREFVEAFF. The CDR3 DNA follows: TGTGCCAGCGTTAGGGAGTTTGTAGAAGCTTTCTTT. Combining the CDR3 with reference TRBV2 and TRBJ1-1 gives the whole variable domain EPEVTQTPSHQVTQMGQEVILRCVPISNHLYFYWYRQILGQKVEFLVSFYNNEISEKSEIFDDQFSVERPDGSNFTLKIRSTKLEDSAMYFCASVREFVEAFFGQGTRLTVV.

The V gene is TRBV30, the J gene TRBJ2-3, with 7 bases matching TRBD2. The germline gives CDR1 GTSNPN, CDR2 SVGIG (reference sequence). CDR3 length: 16 residues. Unmatched junction bases numbered 10, after V lost 2 bases and J lost 2 bases. The CDR3 protein is CAWSRGGRASTDTQYF. The CDR3 bases are TGTGCCTGGAGTCGGGGTGGGAGGGCCTCCACAGATACGCAGTATTTT. Variable domain in full (rest from reference TRBV30 and TRBJ2-3): SQTIHQWPATLVQPVGSPLSLECTVEGTSNPNLYWYRQAAGRGLQLLFYSVGIGQISSEVPQNLSASRPQDRQFILSSKKLLLSDSGFYLCAWSRGGRASTDTQYFGPGTRLTVL.

CDR3 region: CASSVVLGAEQFF. CDR3 nucleotides: TGTGCCAGCAGCGTAGTATTGGGGGCGGAGCAGTTCTTC. The chain has TRBV9 and TRBJ2-1, with D tentatively TRBD1 (6 bases). This CDR3 spans 13 amino acids. V was shortened by 0 bases and J by 10 bases, with 11 bases between the two germline ends. In germline, CDR1 is SGDLS, CDR2 YYNGEE.

The rearrangement uses TRBV28 and TRBJ1-2; 12 nucleotides line up with TRBD1. The germline CDR1 and CDR2 sequences are MDHEN and SYDVKM. V lost 6 bases to trimming and J lost 7 bases; unmatched junction nucleotides: 9. This CDR3 has 15 residues. DNA for the CDR3: TGTGCCAGCAGCTGGGACAGGGGGCGGACGCGTGGCTACACCTTC. It encodes CASSWDRGRTRGYTF.

This chain uses TRBV7-2 with TRBJ1-1; D is ambiguous. The V end was cut by 3 bases, the J end by 4 bases, with 6 bases between. The V gene's germline CDR1 is SGHTA and CDR2 FQGNSA. This CDR3 has 12 amino acids. The CDR3: CASSLRGTEAFF. The DNA of the CDR3 is TGTGCCAGCAGCTTGCGGGGCACTGAAGCTTTCTTT.

This clone was observed a single time. The rearrangement uses TRBV18 and TRBJ1-6; 9 bases match TRBD1. The length of the CDR3 is 15 residues. V lost 3 bases to trimming and J lost 7 bases; unmatched junction nucleotides: 4. Germline CDR1 KGHSH, CDR2 LQKENI. CDR3 protein: CASSPRDRENSPLHF. CDR3 bases: TGTGCCAGCTCACCCCGGGACAGGGAAAATTCACCCCTCCACTTT. Variable domain in full (rest from reference TRBV18 and TRBJ1-6): NAGVMQNPRHLVRRRGQEARLRCSPMKGHSHVYWYRQLPEEGLKFMVYLQKENIIDESGMPKERFSAEFPKEGPSILRIQQVVRGDSAAYFCASSPRDRENSPLHFGNGTRLTVT.

The chain recombines TRBV10-3 with TRBJ2-2; D not certain. Germline V gene data show CDR1 as ENHRY and CDR2 as SYGVKD. The CDR3 is made up of 11 amino acids. V was trimmed by 7 bases and J by 4 bases, leaving 4 bases between them. The CDR3 sequence is CAITSTGELFF. The CDR3 coding sequence is TGTGCCATCACCAGCACCGGGGAGCTGTTTTTT.

This clone was seen a few times. The chain has TRBV12-3 or TRBV12-4 and TRBJ2-1, with 7 positions matching TRBD2. This CDR3 has 13 amino acids. With 6 bases clipped from V and 13 bases from J, the junction kept 12 bases outside the gene matches. The CDR3 DNA sequence: TGTGCCAGCAGCAGCCCGGGGGGTTTGGGACAGTTCTTC. Translating gives CASSSPGGLGQFF.

The rearrangement links TRBV18 to TRBJ1-1; D is perhaps TRBD1 (6 bases). Trimming stripped 5 bases from V and 3 bases from J, with 10 bases between. Germline CDR1 is KGHSH and CDR2 is LQKENI. This CDR3 spans 13 amino acids. Here the CDR3 DNA reads TGTGCCAGCTCAACAGGGACGGACACTGAAGCTTTCTTT. Protein sequence: CASSTGTDTEAFF.

This chain uses TRBV28 with TRBJ1-1, with 7 bases matching TRBD1. Germline V gives CDR1 MDHEN, CDR2 SYDVKM. The junction had 8 bases not matched to a gene; V was cut back by 5 bases and J by 2 bases. This CDR3 contains 15 residues. In DNA, the CDR3 is TGTGCCAGCAGTCTGACGTACAGGGGAAACACTGAAGCTTTCTTT. As protein: CASSLTYRGNTEAFF.

V gene TRBV2 combines with J gene TRBJ2-6; unclear D gene. Between the trimmed V and J ends, which lost 6 bases and 0 bases, there was a span of 3 bases. Per germline, CDR1 SNHLY and CDR2 FYNNEI. The CDR3 totals 13 residues. CDR3 sequence: CASSSSGANVLTF. The CDR3 DNA reads as TGTGCCAGCAGCTCCTCTGGGGCCAACGTCCTGACTTTC.